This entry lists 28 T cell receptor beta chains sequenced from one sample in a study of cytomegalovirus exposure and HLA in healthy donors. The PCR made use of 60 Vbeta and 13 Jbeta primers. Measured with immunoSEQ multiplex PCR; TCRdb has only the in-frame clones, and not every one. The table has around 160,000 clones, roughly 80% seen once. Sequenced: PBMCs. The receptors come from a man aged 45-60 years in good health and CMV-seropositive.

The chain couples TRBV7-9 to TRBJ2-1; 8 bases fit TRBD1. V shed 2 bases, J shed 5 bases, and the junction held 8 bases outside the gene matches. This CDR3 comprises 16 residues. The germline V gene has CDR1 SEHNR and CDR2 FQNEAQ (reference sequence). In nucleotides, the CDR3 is TGTGCCAGCAGCTTAAGTATAGCGACAGGGGACAATGAGCAGTTCTTC. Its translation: CASSLSIATGDNEQFF. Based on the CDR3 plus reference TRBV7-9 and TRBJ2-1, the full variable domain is DTGVSQNPRHKITKRGQNVTFRCDPISEHNRLYWYRQTLGQGPEFLTYFQNEAQLEKSRLLSDRFSAERPKGSFSTLEIQRTEQGDSAMYLCASSLSIATGDNEQFFGPGTRLTVL.

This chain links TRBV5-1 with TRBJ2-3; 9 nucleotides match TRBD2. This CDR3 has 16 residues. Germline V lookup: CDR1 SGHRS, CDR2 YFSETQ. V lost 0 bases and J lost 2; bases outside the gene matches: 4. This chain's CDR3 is CASSLASGGSTDTQYF. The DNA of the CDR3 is TGCGCCAGCAGCTTGGCAAGCGGGGGGTCCACAGATACGCAGTATTTT.

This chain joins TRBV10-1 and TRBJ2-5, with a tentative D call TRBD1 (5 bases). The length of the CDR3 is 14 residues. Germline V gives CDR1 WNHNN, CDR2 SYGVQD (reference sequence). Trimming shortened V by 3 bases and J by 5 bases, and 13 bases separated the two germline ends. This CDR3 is CASSDFSKGETQYF. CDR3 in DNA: TGCGCCAGCAGTGATTTTTCCAAGGGGGAGACCCAGTACTTC.

The CDR3 DNA reads TGTGCCAGCAGCAGGACAGGGGGCTTCTCTGGAAACACCATATATTTT. Its translation is CASSRTGGFSGNTIYF. The rearrangement links TRBV11-2 to TRBJ1-3; 11 positions agree with TRBD1. The CDR3 is 16 residues long. Germline CDR1 reads SGHAT; CDR2 reads FQNNGV. Losses at the gene ends were 5 bases for V and 0 bases for J; bases not matched to a gene: 3.

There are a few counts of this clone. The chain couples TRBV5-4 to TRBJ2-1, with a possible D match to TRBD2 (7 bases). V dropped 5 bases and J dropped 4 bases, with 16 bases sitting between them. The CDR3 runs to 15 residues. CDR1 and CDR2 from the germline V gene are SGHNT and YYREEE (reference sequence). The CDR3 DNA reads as TGTGCCAGCAGAACGGGGGGCCTATTTTACAATGAGCAGTTCTTC. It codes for CASRTGGLFYNEQFF.

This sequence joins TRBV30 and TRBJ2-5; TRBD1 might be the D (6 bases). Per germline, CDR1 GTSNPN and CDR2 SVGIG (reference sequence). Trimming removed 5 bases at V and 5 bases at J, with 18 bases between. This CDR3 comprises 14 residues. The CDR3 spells CAWGLGGVVETQYF. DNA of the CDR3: TGTGCCTGGGGGTTAGGGGGAGTTGTGGAGACCCAGTACTTC.

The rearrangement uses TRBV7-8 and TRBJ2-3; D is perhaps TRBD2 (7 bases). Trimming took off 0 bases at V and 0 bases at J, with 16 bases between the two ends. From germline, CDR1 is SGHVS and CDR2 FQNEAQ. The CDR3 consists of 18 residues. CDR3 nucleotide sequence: TGTGCCAGCAGCTTAGCGCTCGCTGCGGGGGCTAGCACAGATACGCAGTATTTT. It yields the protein CASSLALAAGASTDTQYF. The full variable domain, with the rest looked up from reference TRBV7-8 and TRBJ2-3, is GAGVSQSPRYKVAKRGQDVALRCDPISGHVSLFWYQQALGQGPEFLTYFQNEAQLDKSGLPSDRFFAERPEGSVSTLKIQRTQQEDSAVYLCASSLALAAGASTDTQYFGPGTRLTVL.

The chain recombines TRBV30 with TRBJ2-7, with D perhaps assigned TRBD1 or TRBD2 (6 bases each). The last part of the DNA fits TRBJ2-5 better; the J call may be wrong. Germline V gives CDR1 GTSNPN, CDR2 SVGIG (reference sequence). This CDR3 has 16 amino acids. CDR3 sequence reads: CAWSGPWGQGRETQYF. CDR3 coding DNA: TGTGCCTGGAGTGGTCCCTGGGGGCAGGGGAGGGAGACCCAGTACTTC.

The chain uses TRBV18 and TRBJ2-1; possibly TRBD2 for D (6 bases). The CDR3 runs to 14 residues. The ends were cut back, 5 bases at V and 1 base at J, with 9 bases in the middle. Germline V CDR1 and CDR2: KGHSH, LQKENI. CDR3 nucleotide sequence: TGTGCCAGCTCAAGGAGGGAATCCTACAATGAGCAGTTCTTC. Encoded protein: CASSRRESYNEQFF.

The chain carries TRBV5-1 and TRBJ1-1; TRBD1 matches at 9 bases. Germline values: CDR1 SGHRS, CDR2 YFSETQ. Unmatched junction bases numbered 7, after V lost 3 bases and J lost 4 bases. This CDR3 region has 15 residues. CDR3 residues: CASSWEGQGLTEAFF. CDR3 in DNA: TGCGCCAGCAGCTGGGAGGGACAGGGCCTCACTGAAGCTTTCTTT.

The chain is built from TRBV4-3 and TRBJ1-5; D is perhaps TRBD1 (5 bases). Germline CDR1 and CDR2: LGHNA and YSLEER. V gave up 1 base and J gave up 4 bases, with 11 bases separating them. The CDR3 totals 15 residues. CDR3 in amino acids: CASSQVTGPNQPQHF. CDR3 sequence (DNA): TGCGCCAGCAGCCAAGTAACAGGCCCGAATCAGCCCCAGCATTTT.

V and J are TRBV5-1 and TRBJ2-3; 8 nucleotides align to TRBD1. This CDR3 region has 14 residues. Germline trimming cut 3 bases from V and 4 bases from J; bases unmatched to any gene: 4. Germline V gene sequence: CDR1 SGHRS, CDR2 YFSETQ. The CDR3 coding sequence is TGCGCCAGCAGCTCCTGGACAGGGCCAGATACGCAGTATTTT. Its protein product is CASSSWTGPDTQYF.

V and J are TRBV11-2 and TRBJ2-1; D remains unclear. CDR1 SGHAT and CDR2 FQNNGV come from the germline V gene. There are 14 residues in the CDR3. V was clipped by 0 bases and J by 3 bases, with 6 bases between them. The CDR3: CASSLDQFYNEQFF. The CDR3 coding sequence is TGTGCCAGCAGCTTAGATCAATTCTACAATGAGCAGTTCTTC.

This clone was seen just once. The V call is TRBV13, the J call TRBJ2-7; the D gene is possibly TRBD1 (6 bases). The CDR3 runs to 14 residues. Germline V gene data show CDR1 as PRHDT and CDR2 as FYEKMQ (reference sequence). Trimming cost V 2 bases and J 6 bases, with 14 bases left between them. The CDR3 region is CASSLNRDTPEQYF. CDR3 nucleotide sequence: TGTGCCAGCAGCTTAAACCGGGACACACCCGAGCAGTACTTC.

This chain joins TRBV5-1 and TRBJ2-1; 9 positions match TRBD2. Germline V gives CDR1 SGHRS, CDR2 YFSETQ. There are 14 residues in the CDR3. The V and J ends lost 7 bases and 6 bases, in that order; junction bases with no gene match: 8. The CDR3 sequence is CASGESGGRNEQFF. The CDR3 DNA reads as TGCGCCAGCGGGGAGAGCGGGGGGCGCAATGAGCAGTTCTTC.

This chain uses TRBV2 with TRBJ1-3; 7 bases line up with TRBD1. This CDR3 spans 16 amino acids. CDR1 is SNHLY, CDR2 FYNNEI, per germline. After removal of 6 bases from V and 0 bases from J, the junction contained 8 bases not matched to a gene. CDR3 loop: CASSSLTGFSGNTIYF. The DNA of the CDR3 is TGTGCCAGCAGCTCCCTGACAGGGTTCTCTGGAAACACCATATATTTT.

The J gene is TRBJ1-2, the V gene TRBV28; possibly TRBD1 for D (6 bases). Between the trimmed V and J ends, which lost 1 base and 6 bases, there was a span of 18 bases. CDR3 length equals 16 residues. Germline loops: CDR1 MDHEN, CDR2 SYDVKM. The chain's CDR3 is CASSLLGGGRHNGYTF. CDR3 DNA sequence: TGTGCCAGCAGTTTATTAGGGGGGGGCAGGCATAATGGCTACACCTTC.

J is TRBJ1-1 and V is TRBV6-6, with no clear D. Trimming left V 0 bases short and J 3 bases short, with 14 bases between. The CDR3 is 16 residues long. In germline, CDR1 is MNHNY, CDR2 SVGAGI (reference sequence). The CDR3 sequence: CASSYSMEVYDTEAFF. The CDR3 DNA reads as TGTGCCAGCAGTTACTCGATGGAGGTATACGACACTGAAGCTTTCTTT.

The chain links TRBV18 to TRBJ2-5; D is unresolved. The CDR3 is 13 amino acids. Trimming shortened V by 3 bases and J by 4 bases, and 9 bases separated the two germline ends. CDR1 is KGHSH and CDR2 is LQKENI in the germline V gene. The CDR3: CASSPNWAETQYF. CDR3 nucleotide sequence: TGTGCCAGCTCACCTAATTGGGCAGAGACCCAGTACTTC.

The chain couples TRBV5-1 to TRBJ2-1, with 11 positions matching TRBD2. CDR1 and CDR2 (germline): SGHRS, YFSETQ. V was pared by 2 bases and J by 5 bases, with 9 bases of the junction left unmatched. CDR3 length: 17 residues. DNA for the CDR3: TGCGCCAGCAGCTTAACTAGCGGGGGCCTTCAGCACAATGAGCAGTTCTTC. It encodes CASSLTSGGLQHNEQFF.

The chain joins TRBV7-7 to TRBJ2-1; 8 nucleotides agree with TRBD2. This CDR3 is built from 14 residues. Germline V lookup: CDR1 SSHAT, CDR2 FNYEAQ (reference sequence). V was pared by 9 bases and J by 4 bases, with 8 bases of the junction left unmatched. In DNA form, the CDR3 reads TGTGCCAGGGAAGCGGGGGAGATTTACAATGAGCAGTTCTTC. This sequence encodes CAREAGEIYNEQFF.

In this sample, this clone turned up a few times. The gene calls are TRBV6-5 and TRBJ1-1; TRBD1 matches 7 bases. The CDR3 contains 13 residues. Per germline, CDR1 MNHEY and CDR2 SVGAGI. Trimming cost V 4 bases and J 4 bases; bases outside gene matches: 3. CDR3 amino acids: CASSFTGATEAFF. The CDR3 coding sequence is TGTGCCAGCAGTTTCACAGGGGCCACTGAAGCTTTCTTT.

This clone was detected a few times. The CDR3 protein is CAIRGQETDYYGYTF. For the CDR3, the DNA is TGTGCCATCAGAGGACAGGAAACGGACTACTATGGCTACACCTTC. The V gene is TRBV10-3, the J gene TRBJ1-2; 7 bases are shared with TRBD1. V dropped 6 bases and J dropped 3; count of bases not matched to a gene: 10. CDR1 is ENHRY and CDR2 is SYGVKD in the germline V gene. The CDR3 loop spans 15 amino acids.

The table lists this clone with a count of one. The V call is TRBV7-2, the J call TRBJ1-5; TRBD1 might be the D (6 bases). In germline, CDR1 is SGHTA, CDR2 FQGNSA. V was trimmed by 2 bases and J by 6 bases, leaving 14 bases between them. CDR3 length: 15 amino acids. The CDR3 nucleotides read TGTGCCAGCAGCTTAACTGGGGGCATGGGTCAGCCCCAGCATTTT. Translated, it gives CASSLTGGMGQPQHF.

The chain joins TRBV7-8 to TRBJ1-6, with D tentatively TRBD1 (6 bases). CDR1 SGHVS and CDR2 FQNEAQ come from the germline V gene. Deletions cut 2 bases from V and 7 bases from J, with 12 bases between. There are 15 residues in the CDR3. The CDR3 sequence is CASSLRGIVNSPLHF. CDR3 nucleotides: TGTGCCAGCAGCTTAAGGGGGATTGTGAATTCACCCCTCCACTTT.

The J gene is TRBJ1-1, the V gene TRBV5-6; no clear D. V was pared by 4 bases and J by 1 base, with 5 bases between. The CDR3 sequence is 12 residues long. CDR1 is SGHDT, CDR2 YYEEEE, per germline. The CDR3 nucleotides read TGTGCCAGCAGCCCCTCGAACACTGAAGCTTTCTTT. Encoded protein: CASSPSNTEAFF. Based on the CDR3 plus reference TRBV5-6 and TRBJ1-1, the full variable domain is DAGVTQSPTHLIKTRGQQVTLRCSPKSGHDTVSWYQQALGQGPQFIFQYYEEEERQRGNFPDRFSGHQFPNYSSELNVNALLLGDSALYLCASSPSNTEAFFGQGTRLTVV.

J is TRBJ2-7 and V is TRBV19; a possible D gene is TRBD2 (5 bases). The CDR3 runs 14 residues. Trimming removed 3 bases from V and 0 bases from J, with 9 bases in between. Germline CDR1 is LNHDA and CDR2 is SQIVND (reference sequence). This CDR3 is CASSIGESSYEQYF. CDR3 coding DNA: TGTGCCAGTAGTATCGGGGAAAGCTCCTACGAGCAGTACTTC.

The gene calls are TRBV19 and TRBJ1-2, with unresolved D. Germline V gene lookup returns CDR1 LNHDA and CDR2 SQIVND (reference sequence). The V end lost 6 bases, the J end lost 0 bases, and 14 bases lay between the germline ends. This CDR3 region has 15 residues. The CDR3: CASRQTPSANYGYTF. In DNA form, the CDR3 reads TGTGCCAGTAGACAGACCCCTTCAGCTAACTATGGCTACACCTTC.